These T cell receptor beta chains were read from a single sample in a study of blood T cell repertoires in COVID-19. TCRdb keeps only in-frame clones here, not all; method: immunoSEQ multiplex PCR. The table shows a few hundred thousand clones, with around 83% occurring only once. The specimen was PBMCs or T cells enriched from blood (not recorded which). The receptors here all came from a woman between 50 and 59 years old who had recovered from COVID-19. The CDR3 runs from the conserved cysteine through the conserved F or W. The D gene is left open where the match is weak. Rows give clone size only sometimes, using once, few, many, or a class for an expanded clone.

j_call clone_size v_call d_call cdr3_aa cdr3_nt
TRBJ2-6 - TRBV7-7 - CASSLAGAGANVLTF TGTGCCAGCAGCTTGGCCGGGGCTGGGGCCAACGTCCTGACTTTC
TRBJ2-2 - TRBV3-1/TRBV3-2 - CASSQDGGGPNTGELFF TGTGCCAGCAGCCAAGATGGGGGGGGCCCCAACACCGGGGAGCTGTTTTTT
TRBJ2-6 - TRBV5-1 - CASSLVATGKNSGANVLTF TGCGCCAGCAGCTTGGTTGCTACAGGGAAAAACTCTGGGGCCAACGTCCTGACTTTC
TRBJ1-2 - TRBV5-5 TRBD1 CASSLEGQGPYGYTF TGTGCCAGCAGCTTGGAGGGACAGGGGCCCTATGGCTACACCTTC
TRBJ2-7 once TRBV7-7 - CASSLEGRYSEAAGGSEQYF TGTGCCAGCAGCTTAGAGGGCAGGTACAGTGAGGCAGCAGGTGGGAGCGAGCAGTACTTC
TRBJ2-5 - TRBV7-8 TRBD1 CASSRHEATKWGQGAETQYF TGTGCCAGCAGCCGCCACGAGGCAACAAAGTGGGGACAGGGGGCCGAGACCCAGTACTTC
TRBJ2-3 - TRBV4-3 TRBD1 CASSQDRNRGSADTQYF TGCGCCAGCAGCCAAGATCGCAACAGGGGTAGCGCAGATACGCAGTATTTT
TRBJ2-3 once TRBV7-2 - CASSRDFTDTQYF TGTGCCAGCAGCCGGGACTTCACAGATACGCAGTATTTT
TRBJ1-2 - TRBV4-2 TRBD1 CASSQPGTGQNYGYTF TGTGCCAGCAGCCAACCTGGGACAGGGCAAAACTATGGCTACACCTTC
TRBJ2-5 - TRBV18 - CASSPGLRAQETQYF TGTGCCAGCTCACCAGGGTTGCGGGCCCAAGAGACCCAGTACTTC
TRBJ2-3 - TRBV27 TRBD1 CASSHFVSRPGQKPRDTQYF TGTGCCAGCAGCCACTTTGTATCGAGGCCGGGACAGAAACCTCGGGATACGCAGTATTTT
TRBJ2-7 - TRBV7-8 - CASSLGVAGKPYEQYF TGTGCCAGCAGCTTAGGTGTCGCGGGGAAACCCTACGAGCAGTACTTC
TRBJ1-2 - TRBV3-1/TRBV3-2 - CASSSRGGGEGYTF TGTGCCAGCAGCTCCCGGGGGGGTGGAGAAGGCTACACCTTC
TRBJ2-2 - TRBV5-1 TRBD2 CASSLELAGHGELFF TGCGCCAGCAGCTTGGAGCTAGCGGGGCACGGGGAGCTGTTTTTT
TRBJ1-6 - TRBV6-5 - CASNLELNHSPLHF TGTGCCAGCAATCTCGAGCTGAATCATTCACCCCTCCACTTT
TRBJ1-2 - TRBV28 TRBD1 CASGWTGVVGYTF TGTGCCAGCGGGTGGACAGGGGTAGTTGGCTACACCTTC
TRBJ1-6 - TRBV9 TRBD1 CASSGGDSWALHF TGTGCCAGCAGCGGGGGGGACAGCTGGGCCCTCCACTTT
TRBJ1-2 - TRBV7-2 TRBD1 CASSSTGGAQGYTF TGTGCCAGCAGCTCCACAGGGGGCGCCCAAGGCTACACCTTC
TRBJ1-5 - TRBV27 TRBD1 CASSQRDRGNQPQHF TGTGCCAGCAGTCAGAGGGACAGGGGCAATCAGCCCCAGCATTTT
TRBJ2-7 few TRBV7-9 - CASSLWPSTYEQYF TGTGCCAGCAGCTTATGGCCTAGCACCTACGAGCAGTACTTC
TRBJ2-1 - TRBV4-1 - CASSPRLTDSYNEQFF TGCGCCAGCAGCCCCCGCCTAACCGACTCCTACAATGAGCAGTTCTTC
TRBJ1-2 - TRBV30 TRBD1 CAWGTGGPSGYGYTF TGTGCCTGGGGGACAGGGGGCCCGTCAGGCTATGGCTACACCTTC
TRBJ2-1 - TRBV12-3/TRBV12-4 - CASRLVGYEQFF TGTGCCAGCCGCCTTGTTGGCTATGAGCAGTTCTTC
TRBJ1-2 - TRBV5-6 - CASTLRHSVSGGYTF TGTGCCAGCACCTTAAGACACTCTGTCAGTGGGGGCTACACCTTC